This entry lists 32 T cell receptor beta chains sequenced from one sample in a study of T cells in Graves' hyperthyroidism and ophthalmopathy. TCR beta CDR3 regions were amplified from RNA. Using the HTBI primer set, a first-round RT-PCR was run on the TCR CDR3. MiXCR, run by TCRdb on the multiplex PCR reads, gives a single entry per CDR3 protein. The sample lists around 760,000 distinct CDR3 sequences, approximately 40% occurring once. The sequenced sample was blood. The receptors originated from a woman between 35 and 50 years old with Graves' hyperthyroidism.

The chain combines TRBV6-5 with TRBJ1-3; D call uncertain. The CDR3 has 21 amino acids. Trimming removed 0 bases at V and 3 bases at J, with 27 bases between. Per germline, CDR1 MNHEY and CDR2 SVGAGI. CDR3 sequence reads: CASSYSTRAGSKIQHGNTIYF. The CDR3 DNA follows: TGTGCCAGCAGTTACTCGACACGGGCCGGCTCTAAAATTCAGCATGGAAACACCATATATTTT.

J is TRBJ2-5 and V is TRBV29-1; TRBD1 matches 8 bases. CDR1 SQVTM and CDR2 ANQGSEA come from the germline V gene. With 6 bases clipped from V and 4 bases from J, the junction kept 7 bases outside the gene matches. This CDR3 has 13 amino acids. The CDR3 loop is CSVERQGRETQYF. The DNA for the CDR3 is TGCAGCGTAGAAAGACAGGGGCGAGAGACCCAGTACTTC.

This clonotype was counted a few times. This sequence joins TRBV5-1 and TRBJ1-1, with TRBD1 matching 12 bases. The CDR3 sequence is 17 residues long. Trimming took 5 bases from V and 7 from J; bases not matched to a gene: 15. The germline V gene has CDR1 SGHRS and CDR2 YFSETQ. CDR3 nucleotide sequence: TGCGCCAGCAGTCCGACCCGCGGGACAGGGGGCGACGGTGAAGCTTTCTTT. Residues: CASSPTRGTGGDGEAFF.

The chain is built from TRBV20-1 and TRBJ2-2, with 12 bases fitting TRBD2. Trimming removed 7 bases from V and 2 bases from J; junction bases left unmatched: 2. This CDR3 spans 14 amino acids. Per the germline V gene, CDR1 is DFQATT and CDR2 is SNEGSKA (reference sequence). As DNA, the CDR3 is TGCAGTGGAGGACTAGCGGGAAACACCGGGGAGCTGTTTTTT. It specifies CSGGLAGNTGELFF.

As concerns this clonotype: It is likely a read error, because the conserved phenylalanine at the end of the CDR3 is missing. V usage is TRBV5-4 and J usage is TRBJ1-2, with 7 bases aligning to TRBD1. V was pared by 6 bases and J by 8 bases, with 16 bases of the junction left unmatched. The CDR3 spans 15 residues. The germline V gene has CDR1 SGHNT and CDR2 YYREEE (reference sequence). In DNA, the CDR3 is TGTGCCAGCACCCATGACAGGGCCGCCTTTAGGGGCTACACCCTC. This gives the protein CASTHDRAAFRGYTL.

V usage is TRBV20-1 and J usage is TRBJ2-5; D may be TRBD1 (5 bases). Per germline, CDR1 DFQATT and CDR2 SNEGSKA (reference sequence). This CDR3 spans 12 amino acids. Trimming left V 6 bases short and J 3 bases short, with 11 bases between. The CDR3 protein is CSAHPGKETQYF. CDR3 nucleotides: TGCAGTGCCCATCCAGGGAAAGAGACCCAGTACTTC.

This clonotype was seen repeatedly, ten times or more. V usage is TRBV10-2 and J usage is TRBJ2-7; a possible D gene is TRBD1 (6 bases). CDR3 length: 12 amino acids. In germline, CDR1 is WSHSY, CDR2 SAAADI. V dropped 8 bases and J dropped 6 bases, with 14 bases sitting between them. CDR3 nucleotide sequence: TGCGCCAGCCGTCATGCAGGGGCCGAGCAGTACTTC. Translating it yields CASRHAGAEQYF.

This clonotype was seen repeatedly, ten times or more. This chain connects TRBV4-3 to TRBJ1-6; no definite D call. The CDR3 is 13 amino acids. The V end lost 0 bases, the J end lost 9 bases, and 6 bases lay between the germline ends. Germline V gene sequence: CDR1 LGHNA, CDR2 YSLEER. The CDR3 is CASSQDSGSPLHF. Written as DNA, the CDR3 is TGCGCCAGCAGCCAAGACAGTGGTTCACCCCTCCACTTT.

This chain connects TRBV7-2 to TRBJ2-5; TRBD2 aligns across 12 bases. The CDR3 totals 17 residues. Germline-derived CDR1 and CDR2 are SGHTA and FQGNSA. J gave up 2 bases and V 4 bases, and 8 bases lay outside the gene matches. The CDR3 DNA sequence: TGTGCCAGCAGCTCACGGACTAGCGGGGCCCTACAAGAGACCCAGTACTTC. This codes for CASSSRTSGALQETQYF.

This clonotype was seen at least ten times. CDR3 nucleotide sequence: TGTGCCAGCAGCCCAAGCCGAGCTCTTTGGGACAGGGAAGACGAGCAGTACTTC. It translates to CASSPSRALWDREDEQYF. The chain links TRBV14 to TRBJ2-7; 9 bases align to TRBD1. Losses at the gene ends were 4 bases for V and 5 bases for J; bases not matched to a gene: 18. The CDR3 totals 18 residues. Germline V gene sequence: CDR1 SGHDN, CDR2 FVKESK. Full variable domain (remainder filled in from reference TRBV14 and TRBJ2-7): EAGVTQFPSHSVIEKGQTVTLRCDPISGHDNLYWYRRVMGKEIKFLLHFVKESKQDESGMPNNRFLAERTGGTYSTLKVQPAELEDSGVYFCASSPSRALWDREDEQYFGPGTRLTVT.

This chain uses TRBV24-1 with TRBJ2-7, with 8 nucleotides matching TRBD1. The CDR3 is 14 residues long. Per the germline V gene, CDR1 is KGHDR and CDR2 is SFDVKD. V trimming: 3 bases; J trimming: 5 bases; junction bases outside the gene matches: 5. CDR3 in amino acids: CATSDTGTGDEQYF. The CDR3 coding sequence is TGTGCCACCAGTGATACCGGGACAGGTGACGAGCAGTACTTC.

This clonotype has a handful of counts. V gene TRBV10-3 combines with J gene TRBJ1-5; 8 bases match TRBD1. The germline V gene has CDR1 ENHRY and CDR2 SYGVKD. CDR3 length equals 14 residues. Trimming removed 5 bases from V and 5 bases from J; junction bases left unmatched: 5. CDR3 sequence reads: CAISSSGGHQPQHF. CDR3 nucleotide sequence: TGTGCCATCAGTAGCTCAGGGGGCCATCAGCCCCAGCATTTT.

The chain has TRBV4-3 and TRBJ2-7, with D unresolved. From germline, CDR1 is LGHNA and CDR2 YSLEER. V was clipped by 0 bases and J by 3 bases, with 6 bases between them. CDR3 length: 13 amino acids. As DNA, the CDR3 is TGCGCCAGCAGCCAAGAACCCGGCTACGAGCAGTACTTC. Translation: CASSQEPGYEQYF.

This clonotype was detected ten times or more. The J gene is TRBJ2-7, the V gene TRBV9; 9 positions match TRBD1. This CDR3 is built from 14 residues. The germline CDR1 and CDR2 sequences are SGDLS and YYNGEE. Losses at the gene ends were 2 bases for V and 3 bases for J; bases not matched to a gene: 3. The CDR3 sequence: CASSVGTGHYEQYF. CDR3 nucleotides: TGTGCCAGCAGCGTCGGGACAGGGCACTACGAGCAGTACTTC.

In this sample, this clonotype turned up many times. The chain joins TRBV25-1 to TRBJ1-5; D might be TRBD1 (6 bases). The CDR3 is 15 residues long. CDR1 and CDR2 (germline): MGHDK, SYGVNS. Trimming took 1 base from V and 6 from J, leaving 13 bases between them. In nucleotides, the CDR3 is TGTGCCAGCAGTGAATCAGGGGTTCGGTGTCAGCCCCAGCATTTT. Its translation: CASSESGVRCQPQHF. Filled out from reference TRBV25-1 and TRBJ1-5, the complete variable domain reads EADIYQTPRYLVIGTGKKITLECSQTMGHDKMYWYQQDPGMELHLIHYSYGVNSTEKGDLSSESTVSRIRTEHFPLTLESARPSHTSQYLCASSESGVRCQPQHFGDGTRLSIL.

Many counts were recorded for this clonotype. The chain uses TRBV5-6 and TRBJ2-7, with D possibly TRBD2 on 5 matching bases. CDR3 length equals 14 residues. CDR1 is SGHDT, CDR2 YYEEEE, per germline. With 4 bases removed from V and 7 bases from J, the gap between germline ends came to 18 bases. This CDR3 is CASSPLRPPGEQYF. The CDR3 DNA is TGTGCCAGCAGCCCGCTCCGACCCCCGGGAGAGCAGTACTTC.

This sequence joins TRBV7-9 and TRBJ1-3, with D unclear. The CDR3 runs to 14 residues. Germline CDR1 reads SEHNR; CDR2 reads FQNEAQ (reference sequence). Trimming stripped 5 bases from V and 0 bases from J, with 8 bases between. The CDR3 DNA is TGTGCCAGCAGCAGGCAGGACTCTGGAAACACCATATATTTT. It yields the protein CASSRQDSGNTIYF.

The chain employs TRBV29-1 and TRBJ1-2, with unresolved D. Trimming shortened V by 8 bases and J by 7 bases, and 14 bases separated the two germline ends. Germline V CDR1 and CDR2: SQVTM, ANQGSEA. The CDR3 is 11 residues long. CDR3 sequence (DNA): TGCAGCTCCGCGGACCTCGGTGGCTACACCTTC. It translates to CSSADLGGYTF.

This clonotype appeared many times. This sequence joins TRBV10-3 and TRBJ2-7; D not certain. V lost 4 bases, J lost 3 bases, and 13 bases lay in between. The germline V gene has CDR1 ENHRY and CDR2 SYGVKD. CDR3 size: 14 residues. The DNA for the CDR3 is TGTGCCATCAGTGCAGGAGTGAACAGCTACGAGCAGTACTTC. This codes for CAISAGVNSYEQYF.

The chain recombines TRBV5-4 with TRBJ1-1; possible D gene TRBD1, 5 bases. Germline CDR1 is SGHNT and CDR2 is YYREEE (reference sequence). CDR3 length equals 16 residues. Trimming pared 3 bases from V and 0 bases from J, leaving 15 bases between. The CDR3 sequence: CASSSEGRAMNTEAFF. Here the CDR3 DNA reads TGTGCCAGCAGCTCGGAGGGACGGGCCATGAACACTGAAGCTTTCTTT.

This clonotype was detected many times. The chain joins TRBV6-5 to TRBJ1-2, with D unresolved. Germline V gene sequence: CDR1 MNHEY, CDR2 SVGAGI. This CDR3 is 14 amino acids long. Trimming left V 2 bases short and J 6 bases short, with 13 bases between. CDR3 sequence reads: CASSYGGGTHGYTF. As DNA, the CDR3 is TGTGCCAGCAGTTACGGCGGTGGTACGCATGGCTACACCTTC.

The chain links TRBV25-1 to TRBJ2-7; D gene uncertain. CDR1 is MGHDK, CDR2 SYGVNS, per germline. This CDR3 is 15 amino acids long. V lost 6 bases and J lost 2, with 17 bases in between. The CDR3 loop reads CASRTSGSLTYEQYF. The DNA of the CDR3 is TGTGCCAGCAGAACTTCCGGGTCACTGACCTACGAGCAGTACTTC.

A remark on this clonotype: The junction departs from germline at one end; a sequencing error may be responsible. The chain combines TRBV10-2 with TRBJ2-5; 9 bases match TRBD2. This CDR3 contains 15 residues. Germline assignment: CDR1 WSHSY and CDR2 SAAADI. The CDR3 nucleotides read TGTGCCAGCACTAAAAGTAGCGGGGGCGGAGAGACCCAGTACTTC. Translation gives CASTKSSGGGETQYF.

Concerning this clonotype: A read error may account for a junction end that differs from germline. The chain couples TRBV4-2 to TRBJ1-2; no reliable D call. Germline V lookup: CDR1 LGHNA, CDR2 YNFKEQ. The CDR3 spans 15 residues. The CDR3 nucleotides read TGTGCCAGCAGCCCTTATGTATTGGGCAACTACGGCTACACCTTC. Translation: CASSPYVLGNYGYTF.

The sample holds one count of this clonotype. The chain combines TRBV5-1 with TRBJ2-2; a possible D gene is TRBD1 (5 bases). This CDR3 spans 14 amino acids. Trimming removed 4 bases from V and 5 bases from J, with 12 bases in between. Germline assignment: CDR1 SGHRS and CDR2 YFSETQ. This CDR3 is CASSLTAPTGELFF. CDR3 nucleotide sequence: TGCGCCAGCAGCCTGACAGCGCCGACCGGGGAGCTGTTTTTT. Full variable domain (rest looked up from reference TRBV5-1 and TRBJ2-2): KAGVTQTPRYLIKTRGQQVTLSCSPISGHRSVSWYQQTPGQGLQFLFEYFSETQRNKGNFPGRFSGRQFSNSRSEMNVSTLELGDSALYLCASSLTAPTGELFFGEGSRLTVL.

This sequence joins TRBV10-3 and TRBJ1-2; a possible D gene is TRBD1 (5 bases). The CDR3 has 16 amino acids. With 4 bases removed from V and 4 bases from J, the gap between germline ends came to 19 bases. In germline, CDR1 is ENHRY, CDR2 SYGVKD. CDR3 sequence reads: CAISGGDGIIRYGYTF. The CDR3, as DNA: TGTGCCATCAGTGGGGGGGACGGAATCATCCGCTATGGCTACACCTTC.

The gene calls are TRBV6-6 and TRBJ1-4; 8 bases align to TRBD1. Looked up from germline, CDR1 is MNHNY and CDR2 is SVGAGI (reference sequence). The length of the CDR3 is 15 residues. The J segment lost 7 bases and the V segment lost 6 bases, leaving 10 bases of the junction unmatched. The CDR3 reads CASSVWTGSTEKLFF. The CDR3 DNA is TGTGCCAGCAGCGTATGGACAGGGTCTACTGAAAAACTGTTTTTT.

This clonotype turned up a few times. The gene calls are TRBV6-1 and TRBJ2-7, with 7 positions matching TRBD2. The trim removed 5 bases at V and 2 bases at J, leaving 12 bases unmatched. Germline-derived CDR1 and CDR2 are MNHNS and SASEGT. The CDR3 is 16 amino acids. The CDR3 region is CASSYSGISGPYEQYF. DNA for the CDR3: TGTGCCAGCAGTTACTCCGGGATTAGCGGGCCCTACGAGCAGTACTTC.

This clonotype was seen a few times. The chain couples TRBV30 to TRBJ1-2; D unclear. Germline lookup yields CDR1 GTSNPN and CDR2 SVGIG (reference sequence). The CDR3 runs to 13 residues. Trimming pared 5 bases from V and 7 bases from J, leaving 17 bases between. CDR3: CAWARSHLSGYTF. As DNA, the CDR3 is TGTGCCTGGGCCCGTAGTCACCTCTCTGGCTACACCTTC.

The chain links TRBV6-1 to TRBJ1-1; perhaps TRBD1 as D (5 bases). The V end lost 8 bases, the J end lost 4 bases, and 20 bases lay between the germline ends. CDR3 length: 15 amino acids. Germline CDR1 MNHNS, CDR2 SASEGT. CDR3 residues: CASGTRAAGSTEAFF. In DNA form, the CDR3 reads TGTGCCAGCGGGACGAGGGCGGCGGGCAGCACTGAAGCTTTCTTT.

This clonotype was observed many times. The chain uses TRBV7-9 and TRBJ2-5; D call uncertain. Trimming removed 7 bases at V and 4 bases at J, with 16 bases between. The CDR3 has 14 amino acids. Germline values: CDR1 SEHNR, CDR2 FQNEAQ (reference sequence). The CDR3 bases are TGTGCCAGCAAGAATCTCGGGTCGGGAGAGACCCAGTACTTC. Encoded protein: CASKNLGSGETQYF.

V is TRBV7-9 and J is TRBJ1-5, with TRBD1 matching 8 bases. The CDR3 contains 17 residues. Germline assignment: CDR1 SEHNR and CDR2 FQNEAQ (reference sequence). The junction had 8 bases not matched to a gene; V was cut back by 3 bases and J by 1 base. The CDR3 nucleotides read TGTGCCAGCAGCTTGTTGACAGGGGTTGGAAGCAATCAGCCCCAGCATTTT. Translation gives CASSLLTGVGSNQPQHF.